This TCR beta chain came from a study of beta chain features in type 1 diabetes. In the study overall: Across the samples, about 100 million sorted cells were examined in total.

Whole-study findings and limits: A moderate, significant TCRB CDR3 shortening appeared in type 1 diabetes across four CD4+ subsets.

The length of the CDR3 is 14 residues. Germline CDR1 and CDR2: ENHRY and SYGVKD. Trimming cost V 3 bases and J 4 bases, with 9 bases left between them. Every isolated RNA sample was fully reverse transcribed, so sequencing captured expressed TCRB transcripts. Sequencing was performed with immunoSEQ multiplex PCR; in TCRdb, only in-frame clones are kept and a portion is missing. The sample yields 150,000 to 200,000 clones, around 8.6% seen once. This clone showed up just a few times. The antigen is undetermined. The clonotype was recovered from a woman in her late teens or twenties with type 1 diabetes. The specimen was central memory CD4+ T cells from blood. The chain carries TRBV10-3 and TRBJ1-4; D might be TRBD1 (6 bases). CDR3 protein: CAISDGGGNEKLFF. The CDR3 DNA reads as TGTGCCATCAGTGATGGGGGCGGTAATGAAAAACTGTTTTTT.